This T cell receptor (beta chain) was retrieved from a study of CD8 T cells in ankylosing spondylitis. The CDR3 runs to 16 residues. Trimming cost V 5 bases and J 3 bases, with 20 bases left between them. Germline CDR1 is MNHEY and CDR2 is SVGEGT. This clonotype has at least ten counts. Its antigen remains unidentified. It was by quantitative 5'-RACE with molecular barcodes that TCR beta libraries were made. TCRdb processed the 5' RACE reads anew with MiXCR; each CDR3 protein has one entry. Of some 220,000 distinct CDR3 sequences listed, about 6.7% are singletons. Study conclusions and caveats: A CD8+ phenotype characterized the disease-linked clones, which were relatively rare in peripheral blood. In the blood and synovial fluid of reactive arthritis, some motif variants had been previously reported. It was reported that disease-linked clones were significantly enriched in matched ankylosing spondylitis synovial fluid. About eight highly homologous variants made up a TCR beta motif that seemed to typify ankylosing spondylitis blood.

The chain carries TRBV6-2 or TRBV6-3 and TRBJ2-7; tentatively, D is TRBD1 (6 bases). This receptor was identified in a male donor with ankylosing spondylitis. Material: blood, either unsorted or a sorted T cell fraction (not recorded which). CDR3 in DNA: TGTGCCAGCAGTGACAACAGGGTCGTGCGTGACTACGAGCAGTACTTC. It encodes CASSDNRVVRDYEQYF.